This entry features one TCR beta chain sequence. Sequencing used immunoSEQ multiplex PCR; TCRdb keeps in-frame clones, though not all of them. The table lists 18,000 or so clones, over 65% of them singletons. This CDR3 spans 14 amino acids. From germline, CDR1 is MNHEY and CDR2 SMNVEV (reference sequence). Between the trimmed V and J ends, which lost 6 bases and 9 bases, there was a span of 20 bases. This sample is part of a study of pediatric ulcerative colitis. The rectum was sampled with one to two pinch biopsies at colonoscopy. The receptor was isolated from a boy between 5 and 17 years old with moderate ulcerative colitis. The rearrangement joins TRBV27 to TRBJ1-2; D perhaps matches TRBD1 (5 bases). What was sequenced was gut tissue. CDR3 nucleotides: TGTGCCAGCAGCTTCACCGGGACGAGACCCAGCTACACCTTC. Amino acid sequence: CASSFTGTRPSYTF.